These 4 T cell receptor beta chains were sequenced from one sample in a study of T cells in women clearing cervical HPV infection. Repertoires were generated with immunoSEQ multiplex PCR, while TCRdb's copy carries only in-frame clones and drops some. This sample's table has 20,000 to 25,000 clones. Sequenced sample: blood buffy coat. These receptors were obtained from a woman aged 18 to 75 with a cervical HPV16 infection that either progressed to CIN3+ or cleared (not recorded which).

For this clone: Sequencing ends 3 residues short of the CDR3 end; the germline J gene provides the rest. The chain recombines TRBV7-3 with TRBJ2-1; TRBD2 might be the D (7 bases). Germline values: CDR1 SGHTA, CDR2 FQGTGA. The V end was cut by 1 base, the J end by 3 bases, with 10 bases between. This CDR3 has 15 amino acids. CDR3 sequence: CASSLSGGLYNEQFF. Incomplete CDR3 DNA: TGTGCCAGCAGCTTAAGCGGGGGCCTCTACAATGAG.

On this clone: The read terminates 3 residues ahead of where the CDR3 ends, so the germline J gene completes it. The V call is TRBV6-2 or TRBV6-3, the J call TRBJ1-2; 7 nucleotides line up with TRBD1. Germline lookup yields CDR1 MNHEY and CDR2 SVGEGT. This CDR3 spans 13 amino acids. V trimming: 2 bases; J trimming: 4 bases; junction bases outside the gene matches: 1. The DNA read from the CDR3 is TGTGCCAGCAGTTACGGACAGGTCTATGGC. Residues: CASSYGQVYG. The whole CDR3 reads CASSYGQVYGYTF.

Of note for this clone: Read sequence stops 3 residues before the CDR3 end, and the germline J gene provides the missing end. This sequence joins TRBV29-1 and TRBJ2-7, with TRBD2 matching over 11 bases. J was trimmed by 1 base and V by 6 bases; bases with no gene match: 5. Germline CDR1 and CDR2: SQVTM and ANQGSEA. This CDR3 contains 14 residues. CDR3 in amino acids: CSVATSGRSYEQYF. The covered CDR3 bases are TGCAGCGTCGCCACTAGCGGGAGATCCTACGAG.

The CDR3 loop reads CASSLGAGILETQYF. CDR3 DNA (partial): TGCGCCAGCAGCTTGGGGGCGGGTATTTTGGAGACC. The V and J genes are TRBV5-1 and TRBJ2-5, with D possibly matching TRBD2 (5 bases). From the germline J gene comes the end of the CDR3, since the read stops 3 residues before it. The ends were cut back, 0 bases at V and 5 bases at J, with 14 bases in the middle. The CDR3 runs 15 residues. The germline CDR1 and CDR2 sequences are SGHRS and YFSETQ.